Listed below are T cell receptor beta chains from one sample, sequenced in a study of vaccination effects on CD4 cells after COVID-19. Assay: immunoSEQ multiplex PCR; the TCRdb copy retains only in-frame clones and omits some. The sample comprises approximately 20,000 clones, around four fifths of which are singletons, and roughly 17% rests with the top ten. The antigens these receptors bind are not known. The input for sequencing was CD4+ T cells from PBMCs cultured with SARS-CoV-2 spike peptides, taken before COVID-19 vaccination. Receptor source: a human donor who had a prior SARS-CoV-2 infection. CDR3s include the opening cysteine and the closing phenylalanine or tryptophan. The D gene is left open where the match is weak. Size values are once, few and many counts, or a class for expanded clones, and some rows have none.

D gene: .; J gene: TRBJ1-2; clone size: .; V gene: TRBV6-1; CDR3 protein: CASSEGEYYGYTF
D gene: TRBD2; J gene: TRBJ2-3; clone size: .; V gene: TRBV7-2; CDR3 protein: CASSWNRGGSTDTQYF
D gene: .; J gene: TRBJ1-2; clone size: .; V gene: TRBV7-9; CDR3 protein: CASSLLGGRNYGYTF
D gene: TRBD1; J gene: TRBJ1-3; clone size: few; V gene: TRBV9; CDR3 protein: CASSRDRAGNTIYF
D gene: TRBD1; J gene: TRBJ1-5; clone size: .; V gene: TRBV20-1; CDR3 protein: CSASGGTGVTDPDQPQHF
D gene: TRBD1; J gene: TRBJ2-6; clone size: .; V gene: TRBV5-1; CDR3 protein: CASSLAGQVAGANVLTF
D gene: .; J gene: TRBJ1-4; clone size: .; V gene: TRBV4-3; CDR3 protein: CASSQGAEINEKLFF
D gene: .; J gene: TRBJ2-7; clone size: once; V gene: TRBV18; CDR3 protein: CASSPPRNYGEQYF
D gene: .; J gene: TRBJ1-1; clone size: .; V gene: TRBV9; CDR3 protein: CASSVDPIAPHRAGTTEAFF
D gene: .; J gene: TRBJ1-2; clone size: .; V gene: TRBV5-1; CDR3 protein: CASSFIIPGTYGYTF
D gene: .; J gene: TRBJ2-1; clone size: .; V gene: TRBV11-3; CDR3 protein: CASSMQTGSEQFF
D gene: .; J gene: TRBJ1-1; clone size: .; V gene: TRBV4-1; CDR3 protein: CASSQGGTRGKMNTEAFF
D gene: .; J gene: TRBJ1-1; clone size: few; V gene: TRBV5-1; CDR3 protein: CASSLATGLNTEAFF
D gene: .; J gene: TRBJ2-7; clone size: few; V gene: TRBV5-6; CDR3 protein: CASSFGGRGSYEQYF
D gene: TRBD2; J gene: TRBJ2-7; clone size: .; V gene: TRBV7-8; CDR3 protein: CASSLARARGAYEQYF
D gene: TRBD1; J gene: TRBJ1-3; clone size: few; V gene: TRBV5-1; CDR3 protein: CASSLGQGFGNTIYF
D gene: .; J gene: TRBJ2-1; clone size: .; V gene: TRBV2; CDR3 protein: CASTTTGSRAFF
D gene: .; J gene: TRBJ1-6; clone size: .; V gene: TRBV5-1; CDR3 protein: CASSRDQARSHSPLHF
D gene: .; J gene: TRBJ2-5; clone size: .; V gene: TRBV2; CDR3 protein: CASREYQETQYF
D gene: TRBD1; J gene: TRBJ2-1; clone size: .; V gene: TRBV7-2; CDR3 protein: CASSLRQGSYNEQFF
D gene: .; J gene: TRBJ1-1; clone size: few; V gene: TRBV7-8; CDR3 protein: CASSYLQGNTEAFF
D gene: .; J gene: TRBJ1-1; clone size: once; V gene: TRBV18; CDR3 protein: CASSPQGNTEAFF
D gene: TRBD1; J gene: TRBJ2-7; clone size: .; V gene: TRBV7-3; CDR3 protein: CASSPGQGWSEQYF
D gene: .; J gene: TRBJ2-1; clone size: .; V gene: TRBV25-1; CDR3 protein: CASSFTGNEQFF
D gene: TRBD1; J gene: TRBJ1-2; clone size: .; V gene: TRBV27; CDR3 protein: CASSLWDRTNYGYTF
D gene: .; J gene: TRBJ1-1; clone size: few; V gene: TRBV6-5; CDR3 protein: CASRPRTDVNTEAFF
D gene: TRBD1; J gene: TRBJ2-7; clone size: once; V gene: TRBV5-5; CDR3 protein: CASSGPTGVWSYEQYF
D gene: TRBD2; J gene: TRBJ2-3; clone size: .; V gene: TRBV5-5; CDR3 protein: CASSLGPLAGVVADTQYF
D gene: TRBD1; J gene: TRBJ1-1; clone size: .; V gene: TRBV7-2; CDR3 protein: CASRPQDRGNTEAFF
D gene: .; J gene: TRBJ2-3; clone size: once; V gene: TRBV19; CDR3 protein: CASSRTGTGDTQYF
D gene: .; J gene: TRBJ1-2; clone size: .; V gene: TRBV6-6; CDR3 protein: CASSYSRGGGSYTF
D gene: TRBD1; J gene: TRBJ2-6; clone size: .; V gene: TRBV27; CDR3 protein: CASSTGWQGGAGANVLTF
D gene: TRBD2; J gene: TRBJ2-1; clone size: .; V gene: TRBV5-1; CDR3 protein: CASSSPLGAGSSYNEQFF
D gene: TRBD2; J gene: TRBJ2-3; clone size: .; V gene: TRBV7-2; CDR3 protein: CASSPSLAGGQDTQYF
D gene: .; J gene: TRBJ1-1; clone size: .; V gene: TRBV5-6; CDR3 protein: CASSLGVWAGTEAFF
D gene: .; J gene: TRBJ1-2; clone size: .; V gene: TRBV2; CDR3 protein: CASSESWAGQGYTF
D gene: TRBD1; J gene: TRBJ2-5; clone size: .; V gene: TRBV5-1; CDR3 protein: CASSPPGQGALGTQYF